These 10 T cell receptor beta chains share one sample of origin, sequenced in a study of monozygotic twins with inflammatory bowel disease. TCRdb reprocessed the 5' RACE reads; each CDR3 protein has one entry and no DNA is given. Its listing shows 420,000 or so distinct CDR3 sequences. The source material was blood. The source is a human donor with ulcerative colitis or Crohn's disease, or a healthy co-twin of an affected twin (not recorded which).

CDR3: CAGHRGRGTGELFF. The chain uses TRBV7-8 and TRBJ2-2; no DNA is available, so the TRBD1 call from TCRdb remains unchecked. The length of the CDR3 is 14 residues. Germline V CDR1 and CDR2: SGHVS, FQNEAQ.

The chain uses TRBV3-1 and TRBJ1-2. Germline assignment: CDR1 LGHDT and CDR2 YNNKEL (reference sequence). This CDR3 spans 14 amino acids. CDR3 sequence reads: CASSPRQELYGYTF.

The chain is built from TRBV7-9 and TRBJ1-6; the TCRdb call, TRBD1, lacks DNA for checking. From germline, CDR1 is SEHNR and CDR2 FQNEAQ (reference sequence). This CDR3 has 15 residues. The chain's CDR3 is CASQPLDRSISPLHF.

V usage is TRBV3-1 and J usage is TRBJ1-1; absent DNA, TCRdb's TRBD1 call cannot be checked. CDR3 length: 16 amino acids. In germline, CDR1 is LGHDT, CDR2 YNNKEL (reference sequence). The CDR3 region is CASSRTGADMNTEAFF.

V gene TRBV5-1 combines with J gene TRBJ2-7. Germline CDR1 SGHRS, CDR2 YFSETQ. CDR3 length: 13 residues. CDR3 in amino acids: CASSLAEGHEQYF. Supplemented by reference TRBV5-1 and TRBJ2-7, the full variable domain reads KAGVTQTPRYLIKTRGQQVTLSCSPISGHRSVSWYQQTPGQGLQFLFEYFSETQRNKGNFPGRFSGRQFSNSRSEMNVSTLELGDSALYLCASSLAEGHEQYFGPGTRLTVT.

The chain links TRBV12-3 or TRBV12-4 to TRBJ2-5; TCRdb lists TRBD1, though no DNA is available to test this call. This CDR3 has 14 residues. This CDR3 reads CASCRSPGDETQYF.

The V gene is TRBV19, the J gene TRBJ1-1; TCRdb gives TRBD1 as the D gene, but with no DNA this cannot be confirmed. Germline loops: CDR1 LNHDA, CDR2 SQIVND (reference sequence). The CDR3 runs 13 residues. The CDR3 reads CASNRGRNTEAFF.

This chain's CDR3 is CASSQDAGNTGELFF. J is TRBJ2-2 and V is TRBV4-3. The germline V gene encodes CDR1 LGHNA and CDR2 YSLEER. CDR3 length: 15 amino acids.

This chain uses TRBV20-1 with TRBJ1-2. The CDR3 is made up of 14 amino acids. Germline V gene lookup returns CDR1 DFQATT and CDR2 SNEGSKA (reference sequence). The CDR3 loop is CSARGRSHNYGYTF.

This CDR3 is CASSQAGYQETQYF. This chain links TRBV18 with TRBJ2-5; TCRdb indicates TRBD2, and absent DNA this call remains unverified. From germline, CDR1 is KGHSH and CDR2 LQKENI. This CDR3 region has 14 residues.